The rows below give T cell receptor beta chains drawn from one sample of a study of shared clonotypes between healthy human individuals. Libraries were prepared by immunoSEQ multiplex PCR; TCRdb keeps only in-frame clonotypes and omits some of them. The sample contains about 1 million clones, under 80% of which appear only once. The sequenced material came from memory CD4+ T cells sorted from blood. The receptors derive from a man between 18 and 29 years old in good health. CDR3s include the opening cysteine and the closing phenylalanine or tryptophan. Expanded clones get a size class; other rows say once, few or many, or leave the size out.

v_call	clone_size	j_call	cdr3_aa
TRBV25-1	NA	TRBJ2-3	CASSDPSKRGTDTQYF
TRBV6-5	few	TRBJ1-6	CASSYNSGRRDSPLHF
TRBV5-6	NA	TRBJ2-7	CASSLWQGGFYEQYF
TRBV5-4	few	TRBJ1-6	CASSLRAGNNSPLHF
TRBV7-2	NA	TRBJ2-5	CASSTSGRAGETQYF
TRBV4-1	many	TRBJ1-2	CASSQAGTGNYGYTF
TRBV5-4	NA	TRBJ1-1	CASSLQGTSTEAFF
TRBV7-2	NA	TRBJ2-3	CASSSPGPSTDTQYF
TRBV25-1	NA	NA	CASRVAGGHEQYF
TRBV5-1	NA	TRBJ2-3	CASSPGTRSPDTQYF
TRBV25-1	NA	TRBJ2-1	CASSDSPTSQFF
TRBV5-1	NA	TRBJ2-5	CASSLGGQETQYF
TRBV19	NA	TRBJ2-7	CASSGPGTGPYEQYF
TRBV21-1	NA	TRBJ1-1	CASSTLRDRGRAEAFF
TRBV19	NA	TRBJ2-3	CASSSTGASTDTQYF